The clone carrying this T cell receptor (beta chain) was found a few times. The antigen remains unidentified. Amplification used 60 Vbeta primers and 13 Jbeta primers. Only in-frame clones appear in the TCRdb table, and some are missing; sequencing was by immunoSEQ multiplex PCR. The sample comprises 130,000 or so clones, 50% to 75% of which are singletons, and under 9.5% rests with the top ten. This specimen belongs to a study of cytomegalovirus exposure and HLA in healthy donors. Study-level results: Reportedly, a later analysis found an Asian-associated ancestry cluster had fewer N-insertions than the approximately 640-donor mean.

The source of this sequence is a woman in her forties in good health and CMV-seropositive. The sample consisted of PBMCs.

CDR3: CASSPRGSGGMSTDTQYF. For the CDR3, the DNA is TGTGCCAGCAGTCCTCGGGGTAGCGGGGGGATGAGCACAGATACGCAGTATTTT. The J gene is TRBJ2-3, the V gene TRBV27, with 10 nucleotides matching TRBD2. The CDR3 has 18 residues. Losses at the gene ends were 5 bases for V and 0 bases for J; bases not matched to a gene: 11. Germline V gene data show CDR1 as MNHEY and CDR2 as SMNVEV (reference sequence).